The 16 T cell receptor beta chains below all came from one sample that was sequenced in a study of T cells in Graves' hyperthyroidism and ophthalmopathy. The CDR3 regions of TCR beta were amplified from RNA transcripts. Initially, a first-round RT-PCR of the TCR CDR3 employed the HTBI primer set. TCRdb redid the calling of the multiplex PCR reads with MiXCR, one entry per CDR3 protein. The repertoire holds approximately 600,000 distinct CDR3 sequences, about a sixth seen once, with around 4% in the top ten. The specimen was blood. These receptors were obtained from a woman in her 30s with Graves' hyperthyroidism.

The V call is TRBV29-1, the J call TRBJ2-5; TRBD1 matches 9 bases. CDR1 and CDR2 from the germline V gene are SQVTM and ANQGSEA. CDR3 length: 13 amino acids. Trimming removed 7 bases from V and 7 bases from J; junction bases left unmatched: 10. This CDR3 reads CSGGGTGQGTQYF. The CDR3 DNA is TGCAGCGGTGGCGGGACAGGGCAGGGGACCCAGTACTTC.

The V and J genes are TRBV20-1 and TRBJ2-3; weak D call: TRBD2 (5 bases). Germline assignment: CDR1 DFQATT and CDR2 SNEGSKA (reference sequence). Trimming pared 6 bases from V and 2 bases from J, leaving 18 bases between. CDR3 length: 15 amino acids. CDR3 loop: CSAHHPERNTDTQYF. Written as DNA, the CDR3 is TGCAGTGCACACCACCCCGAGCGGAACACAGATACGCAGTATTTT.

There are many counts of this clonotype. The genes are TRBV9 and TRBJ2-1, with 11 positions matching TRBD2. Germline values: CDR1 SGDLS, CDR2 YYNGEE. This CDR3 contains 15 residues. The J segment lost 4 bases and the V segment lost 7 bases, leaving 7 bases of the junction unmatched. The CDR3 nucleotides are TGTGCCAGCCAAACCGGGACTAGCGGATACAATGAGCAGTTCTTC. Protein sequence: CASQTGTSGYNEQFF.

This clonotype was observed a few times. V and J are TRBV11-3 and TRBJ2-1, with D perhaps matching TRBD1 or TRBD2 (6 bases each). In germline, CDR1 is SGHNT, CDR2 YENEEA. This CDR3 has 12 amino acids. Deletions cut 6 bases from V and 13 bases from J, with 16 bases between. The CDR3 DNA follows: TGTGCCAGCAGTCCGCTAGGGGGGACTCAGTTCTTC. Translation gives CASSPLGGTQFF.

The CDR3 sequence is CASSQEGQTYF. The CDR3 bases are TGTGCCAGCAGCCAAGAGGGGCAGACGTACTTC. This chain connects TRBV3-1 to TRBJ2-5; maybe TRBD1 (5 bases). V was shortened by 0 bases and J by 13 bases, with 9 bases between the two germline ends. Germline V gives CDR1 LGHDT, CDR2 YNNKEL (reference sequence). The CDR3 runs 11 residues.

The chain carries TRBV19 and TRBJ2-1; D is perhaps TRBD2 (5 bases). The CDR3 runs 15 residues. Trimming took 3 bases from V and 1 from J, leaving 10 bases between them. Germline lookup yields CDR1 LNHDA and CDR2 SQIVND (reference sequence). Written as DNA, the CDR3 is TGTGCCAGTAGTATCGGGATAGGGTCCTACAATGAGCAGTTCTTC. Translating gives CASSIGIGSYNEQFF. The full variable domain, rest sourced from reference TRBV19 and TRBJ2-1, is DGGITQSPKYLFRKEGQNVTLSCEQNLNHDAMYWYRQDPGQGLRLIYYSQIVNDFQKGDIAEGYSVSREKKESFPLTVTSAQKNPTAFYLCASSIGIGSYNEQFFGPGTRLTVL.

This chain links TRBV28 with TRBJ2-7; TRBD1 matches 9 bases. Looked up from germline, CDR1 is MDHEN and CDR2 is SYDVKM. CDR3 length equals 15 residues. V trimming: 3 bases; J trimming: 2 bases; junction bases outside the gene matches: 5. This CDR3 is CASSFLGTGTYEQYF. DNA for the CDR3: TGTGCCAGCAGTTTCCTCGGGACAGGGACCTACGAGCAGTACTTC.

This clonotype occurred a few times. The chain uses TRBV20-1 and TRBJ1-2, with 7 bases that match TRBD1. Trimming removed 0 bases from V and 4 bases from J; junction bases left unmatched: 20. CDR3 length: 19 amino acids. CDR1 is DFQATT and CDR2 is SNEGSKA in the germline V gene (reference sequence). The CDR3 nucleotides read TGCAGTGCTAGAGAATATTCGACAGGGCACCGCTTCTCGGGCTATGGCTACACCTTC. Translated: CSAREYSTGHRFSGYGYTF.

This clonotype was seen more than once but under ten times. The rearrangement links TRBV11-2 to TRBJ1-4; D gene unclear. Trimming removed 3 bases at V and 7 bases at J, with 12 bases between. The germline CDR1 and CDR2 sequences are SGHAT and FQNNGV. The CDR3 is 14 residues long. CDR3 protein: CASSFGRASEKLFF. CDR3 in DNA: TGTGCCAGCAGCTTTGGGAGGGCAAGTGAAAAACTGTTTTTT. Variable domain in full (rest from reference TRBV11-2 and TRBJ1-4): EAGVAQSPRYKIIEKRQSVAFWCNPISGHATLYWYQQILGQGPKLLIQFQNNGVVDDSQLPKDRFSAERLKGVDSTLKIQPAKLEDSAVYLCASSFGRASEKLFFGSGTQLSVL.

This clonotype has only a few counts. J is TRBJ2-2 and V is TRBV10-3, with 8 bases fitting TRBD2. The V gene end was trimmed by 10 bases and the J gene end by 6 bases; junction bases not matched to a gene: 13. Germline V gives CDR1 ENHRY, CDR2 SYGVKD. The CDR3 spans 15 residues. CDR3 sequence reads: CATQGAKTSAGELFF. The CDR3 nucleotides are TGTGCCACGCAGGGAGCAAAGACTAGCGCCGGGGAGCTGTTTTTT.

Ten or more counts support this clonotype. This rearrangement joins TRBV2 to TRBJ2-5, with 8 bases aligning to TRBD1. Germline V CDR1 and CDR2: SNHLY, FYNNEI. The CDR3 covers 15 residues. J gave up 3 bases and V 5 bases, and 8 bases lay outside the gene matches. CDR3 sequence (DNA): TGTGCCAGCAGTACAGGGGGAGGAAGAGAAGAGACCCAGTACTTC. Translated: CASSTGGGREETQYF.

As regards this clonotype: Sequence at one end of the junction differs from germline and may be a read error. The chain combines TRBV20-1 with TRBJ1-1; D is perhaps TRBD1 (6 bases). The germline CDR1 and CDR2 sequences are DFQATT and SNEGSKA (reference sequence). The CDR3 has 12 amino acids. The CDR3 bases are TGCGGTGCTAGAGAGGGGGGTACTGAAGCTTTCTTT. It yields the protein CGAREGGTEAFF.

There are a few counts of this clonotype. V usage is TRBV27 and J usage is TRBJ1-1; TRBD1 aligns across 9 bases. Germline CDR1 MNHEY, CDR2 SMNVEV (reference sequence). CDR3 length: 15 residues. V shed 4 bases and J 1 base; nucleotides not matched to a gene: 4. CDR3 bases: TGTGCCAGCAGTTCTGGGACAGGGAAGAACACTGAAGCTTTCTTT. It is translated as CASSSGTGKNTEAFF.

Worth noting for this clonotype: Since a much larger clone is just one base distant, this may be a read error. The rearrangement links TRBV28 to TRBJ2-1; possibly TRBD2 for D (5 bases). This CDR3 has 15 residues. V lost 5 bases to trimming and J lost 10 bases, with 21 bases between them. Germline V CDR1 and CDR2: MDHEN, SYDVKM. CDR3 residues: CASSPWMKGTGEQFF. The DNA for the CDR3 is TGTGCCAGCAGTCCCTGGATGAAGGGCACGGGAGAGCAGTTCTTC.

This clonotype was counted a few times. CDR3 sequence reads: CASQSSGQETQYF. DNA for the CDR3: TGTGCCAGCCAATCTAGCGGACAAGAGACCCAGTACTTC. The chain employs TRBV5-4 and TRBJ2-5, with 7 bases that match TRBD2. This CDR3 comprises 13 residues. The V gene's germline CDR1 is SGHNT and CDR2 YYREEE (reference sequence). V shed 7 bases, J shed 2 bases, and the junction held 5 bases outside the gene matches. Looking up the rest from reference TRBV5-4 and TRBJ2-5 gives the full variable domain: ETGVTQSPTHLIKTRGQQVTLRCSSQSGHNTVSWYQQALGQGPQFIFQYYREEENGRGNFPPRFSGLQFPNYSSELNVNALELDDSALYLCASQSSGQETQYFGPGTRLLVL.

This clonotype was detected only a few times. Here the CDR3 DNA reads TGTGCCAGTAGTACAAGGACTAGCGGAGGCAGAGATACGCAGTATTTT. Amino acid sequence: CASSTRTSGGRDTQYF. The chain employs TRBV19 and TRBJ2-3; the match to TRBD2 covers 10 bases. The germline CDR1 and CDR2 sequences are LNHDA and SQIVND (reference sequence). The CDR3 runs to 16 residues. After removal of 4 bases from V and 5 bases from J, the junction contained 9 bases not matched to a gene.